The clone carrying this TCR beta chain was seen at least ten times. Its antigen remains unknown. This record comes from a study of T cells in Graves' hyperthyroidism and ophthalmopathy. Study outcomes and limitations: Most thyroid clonotypes expanded above 0.001 were also detected in blood.

CDR3 length: 14 amino acids. Germline lookup yields CDR1 MDHEN and CDR2 SYDVKM. V was pared by 7 bases and J by 1 base, with 10 bases between. There were TCR beta CDR3 regions amplified from RNA transcripts. HTBI primers drove first-round RT-PCR of the TCR CDR3. Each CDR3 protein gets one entry after TCRdb re-called the multiplex PCR reads with MiXCR. This repertoire shows some 380,000 distinct CDR3 sequences, 13% found once; its top ten account for less than 25%. The source is a man aged 25 to 40 with Graves' hyperthyroidism that later progressed to Graves' ophthalmopathy. Input material: blood. The chain uses TRBV28 and TRBJ2-2, with D possibly matching TRBD1 (5 bases). CDR3 amino acids: CASTITGNTGELFF. The CDR3 DNA reads TGTGCCAGCACTATAACAGGGAACACCGGGGAGCTGTTTTTT.